This TCR beta chain was captured in a study of circulating CD8 cells and anti-PD-1 response in melanoma (dated by TCRdb to 2020 to 2022). About the full investigation: Patients received nivolumab intravenously at 3 mg/kg every 2 weeks. Patients with complete or partial responses were classified as responders, and patients with stable or progressive disease (RECIST v1.1) were classified as non-responders. Of the roughly 13 patients in the melanoma cohort, anti-PD-1 was received as first-line therapy by seven patients, and prior targeted therapy or immunotherapy had been received by six patients. PD-1 on on-treatment samples was detected using a biotinylated anti-human IgG4 antibody. A total of about eleven melanoma patients were included in the TCR repertoire analysis, 4 of them responders and 7 non-responders. Results and caveats for the whole study, not just this receptor: Diversity was greatest in the DNEG repertoire, PD-1 and DPOS had similar and higher clonality, and TIGIT repertoires had the lowest diversity. The cohort included both treatment-naive and previously treated patients, and the authors noted that this mix could influence results. Since no tumor material could be accessed, the researchers instead assessed tumor reactivity using peptide assays on expanded sorted subsets. Repertoires were found to be largely private between subsets, with under 7% of TRB clonotypes shared at M1, and the highest sharing was observed between DPOS and TIGIT. The published TCR repertoire comparisons used only baseline and M1 samples from a small cohort with few responders. Because material was limited, most experiments were generally run without replicates.

Regarding this clonotype: Its target antigen remains unknown. This likely comes from a read error, as the CDR3 has no conserved phenylalanine or tryptophan at its end.

Instrument on record: NextSeq 500. TCR libraries were prepared from around 16 ng of total RNA with the QIAseq Immune Repertoire RNA Library Kit, Human TCR Panel. TCR libraries were sequenced on an Illumina NextSeq with a Mid Output V2 kit, and asymmetric 261x41 paired-end reads were used. Every TCR library was diluted to 3 to 5 nM, then pooled, denatured and loaded at 0.85 to 1 pM. Regarding the original processing steps: TCR FASTQ files were processed in the QIAGEN GeneGlobe Data Analysis Center, with downstream analysis in R 3.5.2. Clonality was computed as one minus Shannon entropy normalized by the log of the number of unique productive sequences. TRA or TRB clonotypes differing in abundance between baseline and M1 were identified within each subset by Fisher exact tests at 5% FDR. Clonotypes with differential abundance were classified as emerging, expanding, contracting or non-expanding/contracting. Morisita's overlap index was used to measure how much repertoires overlapped between patients. TCRdb trimmed the raw reads at Q25, called clones with MiXCR and kept productive beta chains. Every entry covers one CDR3 protein and lists the most common genes and DNA from its rows. TCRdb assigned the V and J calls; the authors' analysis was not used. The table for this sample lists about 470 distinct CDR3 sequences; about 8.3% of them were counted only once. The ten largest clones capture over 25% of the sample.

Using a BD FACSAria II cell sorter, four subsets defined by PD-1 and/or TIGIT were sorted out of live CD3+CD8+TCRalphabeta+ cells. To characterize how relevant each subset is to anti-PD-1 therapy response, circulating CD8 T cells were sorted into four subsets based on PD-1 and TIGIT expression. Both TCR alpha and TCR beta chains were sequenced from each sorted CD8 T-cell subset. Peripheral blood was collected at three points: before the first anti-PD-1 injection, after two injections and after four injections. Ficoll gradient centrifugation was used to isolate PBMCs immediately. Until use, PBMCs were stored frozen in liquid nitrogen in RPMI containing about 20% FCS and approximately 9.1% DMSO. Thawed PBMCs were stained with a viability dye and antibodies against CD3, CD8alpha, TCRalphabeta, PD-1 and TIGIT. Total RNA was extracted with the RNeasy Kit, and a RIN above 7 was reached by every sample.

Taken from the germline V gene (reference sequence), the CDR1 and CDR2 loops are SEHNR and FQNEAQ. The CDR3 region is 15 residues in length, termini included. Left in the record is the CDR3 DNA by itself, 45 bases read in frame from the first base. Relative to germline, V is 0 bases shorter and J is 4 bases shorter, with 12 bases between their ends. This TCR was recovered from a human donor with melanoma. The sequence is built from TRBV7-9 and TRBJ1-1; the D gene remains uncertain. Sequenced material: CD8+ T cells from PBMCs, taken at baseline or after one month of anti-PD-1 therapy (not recorded which). The nucleotide sequence reads as follows: TGTGCCAGCAGCTTAGCCGGCCTGGGAGGCACTGAAGCTTTCCTT. Its protein is CASSLAGLGGTEAFL.